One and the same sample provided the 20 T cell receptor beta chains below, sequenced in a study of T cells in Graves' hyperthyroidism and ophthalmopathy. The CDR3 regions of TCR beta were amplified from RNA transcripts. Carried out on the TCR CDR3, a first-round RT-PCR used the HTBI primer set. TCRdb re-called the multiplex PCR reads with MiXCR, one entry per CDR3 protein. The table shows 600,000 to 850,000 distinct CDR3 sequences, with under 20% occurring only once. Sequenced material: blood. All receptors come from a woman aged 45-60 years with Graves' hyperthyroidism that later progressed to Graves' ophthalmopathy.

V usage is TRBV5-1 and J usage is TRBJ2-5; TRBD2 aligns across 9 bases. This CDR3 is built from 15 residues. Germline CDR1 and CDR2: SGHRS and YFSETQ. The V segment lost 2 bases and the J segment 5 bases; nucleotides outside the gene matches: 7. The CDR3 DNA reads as TGCGCCAGCAGCTTTAGCGGGGGTTCGAGCGAGACCCAGTACTTC. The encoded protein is CASSFSGGSSETQYF.

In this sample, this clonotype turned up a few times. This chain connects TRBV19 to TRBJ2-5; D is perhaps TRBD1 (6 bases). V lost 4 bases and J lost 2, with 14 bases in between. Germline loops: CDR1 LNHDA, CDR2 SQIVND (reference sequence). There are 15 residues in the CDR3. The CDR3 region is CASSTGLRGQETQYF. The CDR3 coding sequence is TGTGCCAGTAGTACCGGGTTGAGGGGGCAAGAGACCCAGTACTTC. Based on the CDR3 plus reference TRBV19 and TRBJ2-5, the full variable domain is DGGITQSPKYLFRKEGQNVTLSCEQNLNHDAMYWYRQDPGQGLRLIYYSQIVNDFQKGDIAEGYSVSREKKESFPLTVTSAQKNPTAFYLCASSTGLRGQETQYFGPGTRLLVL.

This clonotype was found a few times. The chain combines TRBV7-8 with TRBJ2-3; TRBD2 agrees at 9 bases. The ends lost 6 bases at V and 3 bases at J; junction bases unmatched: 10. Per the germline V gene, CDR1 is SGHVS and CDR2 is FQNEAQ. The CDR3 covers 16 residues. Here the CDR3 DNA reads TGTGCCAGCAGTAGGCTAGCGGGGATGGATACAGATACGCAGTATTTT. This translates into CASSRLAGMDTDTQYF.

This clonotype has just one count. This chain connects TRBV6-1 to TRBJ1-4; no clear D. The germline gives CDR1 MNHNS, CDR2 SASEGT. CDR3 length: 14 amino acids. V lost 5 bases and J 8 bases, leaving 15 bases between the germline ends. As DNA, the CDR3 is TGTGCCAGCAGTCCCGACCTTGGAGGGGAAAAACTGTTTTTT. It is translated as CASSPDLGGEKLFF.

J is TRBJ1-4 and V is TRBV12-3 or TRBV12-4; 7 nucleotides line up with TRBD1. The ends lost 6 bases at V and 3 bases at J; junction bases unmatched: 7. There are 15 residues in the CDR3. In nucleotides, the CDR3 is TGTGCCAGCAGCCGACAGGGAACGGCTAATGAAAAACTGTTTTTT. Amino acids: CASSRQGTANEKLFF.

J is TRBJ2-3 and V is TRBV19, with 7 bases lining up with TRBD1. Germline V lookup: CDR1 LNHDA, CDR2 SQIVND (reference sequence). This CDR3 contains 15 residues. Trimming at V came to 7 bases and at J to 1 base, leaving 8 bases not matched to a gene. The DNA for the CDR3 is TGTGCCAGTAACTTTTGGGACAGCGGCACAGATACGCAGTATTTT. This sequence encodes CASNFWDSGTDTQYF.

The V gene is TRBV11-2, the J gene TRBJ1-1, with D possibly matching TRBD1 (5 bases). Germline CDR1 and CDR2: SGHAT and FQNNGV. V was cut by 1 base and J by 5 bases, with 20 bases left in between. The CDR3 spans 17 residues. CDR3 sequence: CASSLAVAVTGETEAFF. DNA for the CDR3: TGTGCCAGCAGCTTAGCGGTGGCGGTAACGGGGGAAACTGAAGCTTTCTTT.

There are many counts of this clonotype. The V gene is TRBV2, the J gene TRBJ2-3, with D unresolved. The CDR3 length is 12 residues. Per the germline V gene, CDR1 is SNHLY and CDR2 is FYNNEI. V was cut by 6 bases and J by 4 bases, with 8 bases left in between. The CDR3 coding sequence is TGTGCCAGCAGCCCCCTTTCAGATACGCAGTATTTT. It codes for CASSPLSDTQYF.

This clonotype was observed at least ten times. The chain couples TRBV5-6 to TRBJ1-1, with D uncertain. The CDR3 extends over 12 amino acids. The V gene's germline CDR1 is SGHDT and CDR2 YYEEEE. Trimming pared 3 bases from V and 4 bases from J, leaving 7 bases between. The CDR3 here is CASSSLITEAFF. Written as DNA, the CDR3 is TGTGCCAGCAGCTCCCTCATCACTGAAGCTTTCTTT. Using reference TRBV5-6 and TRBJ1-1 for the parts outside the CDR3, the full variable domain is DAGVTQSPTHLIKTRGQQVTLRCSPKSGHDTVSWYQQALGQGPQFIFQYYEEEERQRGNFPDRFSGHQFPNYSSELNVNALLLGDSALYLCASSSLITEAFFGQGTRLTVV.

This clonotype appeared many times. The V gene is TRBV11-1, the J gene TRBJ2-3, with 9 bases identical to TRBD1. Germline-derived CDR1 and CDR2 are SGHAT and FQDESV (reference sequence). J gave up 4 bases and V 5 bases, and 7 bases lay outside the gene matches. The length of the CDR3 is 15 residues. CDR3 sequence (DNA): TGTGCCAGCAGCGGAGGGACAGGGTTCCCAGATACGCAGTATTTT. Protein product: CASSGGTGFPDTQYF.

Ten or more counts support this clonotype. The CDR3 coding sequence is TGCAGTGCCGGGGCGGGGGGTTCCAATAATGAGCAGTTCTTC. As protein: CSAGAGGSNNEQFF. The rearrangement joins TRBV20-1 to TRBJ2-1, with TRBD2 identical over 8 bases. Germline V gene lookup returns CDR1 DFQATT and CDR2 SNEGSKA (reference sequence). The CDR3 is 14 residues long. V gave up 6 bases and J gave up 7 bases; unmatched junction bases: 11.

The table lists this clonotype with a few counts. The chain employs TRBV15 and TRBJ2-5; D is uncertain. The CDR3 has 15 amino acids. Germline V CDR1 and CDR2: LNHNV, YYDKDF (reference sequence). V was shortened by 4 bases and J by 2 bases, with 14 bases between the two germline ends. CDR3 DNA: TGTGCCACCAGCATACGCCCGAATCAACAAGAGACCCAGTACTTC. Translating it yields CATSIRPNQQETQYF.

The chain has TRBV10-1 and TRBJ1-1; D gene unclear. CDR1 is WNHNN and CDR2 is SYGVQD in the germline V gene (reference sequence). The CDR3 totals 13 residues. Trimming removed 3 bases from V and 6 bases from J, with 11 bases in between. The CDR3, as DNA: TGCGCCAGCAGTGAAATTCTGGGTTCTGAAGCTTTCTTT. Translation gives CASSEILGSEAFF.

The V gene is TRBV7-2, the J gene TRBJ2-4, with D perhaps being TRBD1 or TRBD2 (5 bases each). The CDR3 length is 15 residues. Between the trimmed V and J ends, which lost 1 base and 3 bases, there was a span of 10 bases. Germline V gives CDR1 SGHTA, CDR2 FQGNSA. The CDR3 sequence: CASSLEQGVKNIQYF. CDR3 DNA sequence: TGTGCCAGCAGCTTAGAGCAGGGAGTCAAAAACATTCAGTACTTC.

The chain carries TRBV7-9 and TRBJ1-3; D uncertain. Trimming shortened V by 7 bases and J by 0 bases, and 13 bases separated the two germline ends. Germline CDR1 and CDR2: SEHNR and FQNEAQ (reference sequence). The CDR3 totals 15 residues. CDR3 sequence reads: CASILGLGSGNTIYF. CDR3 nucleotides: TGTGCCAGCATCCTGGGGTTGGGCTCTGGAAACACCATATATTTT.

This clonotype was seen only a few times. The CDR3 bases are TGTGCCAGCAGGCAGTTGTCCTCTGGGGCCAACGTCCTGACTTTC. This encodes CASRQLSSGANVLTF. V usage is TRBV6-1 and J usage is TRBJ2-6, with D hard to call. V lost 6 bases, J lost 0 bases, and 9 bases lay in between. The CDR3 spans 15 residues. From germline, CDR1 is MNHNS and CDR2 SASEGT.

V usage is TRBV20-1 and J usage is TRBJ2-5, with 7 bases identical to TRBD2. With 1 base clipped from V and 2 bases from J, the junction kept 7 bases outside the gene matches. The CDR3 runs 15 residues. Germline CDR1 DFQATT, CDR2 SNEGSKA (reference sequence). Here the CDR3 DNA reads TGCAGTGCTAGAGTGTCTAGCGGACGTCAAGAGACCCAGTACTTC. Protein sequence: CSARVSSGRQETQYF.

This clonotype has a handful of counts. CDR3 in amino acids: CASSEAVNNYNEQFF. Written as DNA, the CDR3 is TGTGCCAGCAGTGAAGCTGTCAACAACTACAATGAGCAGTTCTTC. The V gene is TRBV6-1, the J gene TRBJ2-1; D is unresolved. Germline lookup yields CDR1 MNHNS and CDR2 SASEGT. The V gene lost 0 bases and the J gene lost 3 bases, with 9 bases spanning the gap. The CDR3 is 15 amino acids.

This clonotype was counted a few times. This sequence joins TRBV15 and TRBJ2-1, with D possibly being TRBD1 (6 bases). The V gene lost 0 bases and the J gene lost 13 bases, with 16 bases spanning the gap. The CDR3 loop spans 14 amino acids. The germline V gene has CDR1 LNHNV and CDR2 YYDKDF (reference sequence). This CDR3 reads CATSRDPHQGSQFF. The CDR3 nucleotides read TGTGCCACCAGCAGAGACCCTCACCAGGGGAGCCAGTTCTTC. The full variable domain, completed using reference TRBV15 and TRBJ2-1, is DAMVIQNPRYQVTQFGKPVTLSCSQTLNHNVMYWYQQKSSQAPKLLFHYYDKDFNNEADTPDNFQSRRPNTSFCFLDIRSPGLGDTAMYLCATSRDPHQGSQFFGPGTRLTVL.

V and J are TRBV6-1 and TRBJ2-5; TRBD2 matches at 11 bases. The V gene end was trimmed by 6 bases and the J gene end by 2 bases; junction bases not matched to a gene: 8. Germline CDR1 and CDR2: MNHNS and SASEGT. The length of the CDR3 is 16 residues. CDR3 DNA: TGTGCCAGCAGAACTGGACTAGCGGGTGTTCAAGAGACCCAGTACTTC. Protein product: CASRTGLAGVQETQYF.